This is a list of T cell receptor beta chains from one sample in a study of PD-L1 blockade in urothelial cancer. The assay was immunoSEQ multiplex PCR, and TCRdb's table has in-frame clones only and misses some. The table lists some 79,000 clones, roughly 82% of them singletons. The material sequenced was PBMCs, taken around atezolizumab (anti-PD-L1) treatment. The receptor source for this set is a man aged 70-80 years with urothelial cancer. Each CDR3 is given with its conserved first and last residue. Some rows mark clone size as missing; the rest say once, few, many or name a class of expanded clone.

abundance	j_gene	v_gene	CDR3aa
-	TRBJ2-2	TRBV11-2	CASSLAGGDTGELFF
-	TRBJ2-4	TRBV5-1	CASSSGDGREIYF
-	TRBJ2-7	TRBV7-2	CASSLRDSSYEQYF
-	TRBJ2-7	TRBV30	CAWRRVRSGEQYF
-	TRBJ2-7	TRBV7-2	CASSSGLAGGLFEQYF
-	TRBJ2-1	TRBV13	CASSLRSSYSGYSYNEQFF
-	TRBJ2-2	TRBV19	CASRPRTGTGELFF
-	TRBJ2-7	TRBV11-2	CASSLEGQGPEQYF
-	TRBJ2-5	TRBV11-2	CASSRTSGRSGETQYF
few	TRBJ1-2	TRBV4-2	CASSQDPTGGGGGYTF
-	TRBJ1-2	TRBV18	CASSPPGGREFYGYTF
-	TRBJ2-2	TRBV7-2	CASSLELGELFF
once	TRBJ1-4	TRBV2	CASSYHEKLFF
few	TRBJ2-2	TRBV7-8	CASSFPFYELDTGELFF
-	TRBJ2-5	TRBV29-1	CSVGTAGAETQYF
-	TRBJ1-5	TRBV5-4	CASSQEYDGNQPQHF
once	TRBJ2-1	TRBV27	CASSLRDRGLNEQFF
-	TRBJ1-2	TRBV10-3	CAISEVQGSGYTF
-	TRBJ1-3	TRBV6-5	CASSNSRSGNTIYF
-	TRBJ2-7	TRBV27	CASSLVGGGREANEQYF
-	TRBJ2-3	TRBV29-1	CSVGGGQGGDTQYF
many	TRBJ1-2	TRBV5-6	CASSLVGTGGYGYTF
-	TRBJ1-3	TRBV4-1	CASSQGLQGDSGNTIYF
-	TRBJ1-2	TRBV2	CARQGFGNYGYTF
few	TRBJ2-2	TRBV25-1	CARPGQENTGELFF
-	TRBJ2-7	TRBV5-4	CASSLRGEGYEQYF
-	TRBJ2-3	TRBV6-5	CASSSPRASGDTQYF
-	TRBJ2-3	TRBV2	CASSDLAGNTDTQYF
-	TRBJ2-5	TRBV19	CASGQDQETQYF
-	TRBJ1-2	TRBV5-1	CASSLGVDRGDYGYTF
-	TRBJ2-4	TRBV5-1	CASSLNPGSQGAKNIQYF
-	TRBJ2-7	TRBV6-5	CASTGEAYEQYF
-	TRBJ1-3	TRBV7-2	CASSLAPTGGNTIYF
-	TRBJ2-7	TRBV6-5	CASNQAGASYEQYF
-	TRBJ2-7	TRBV28	CASSLRAGGGYEQYF
-	TRBJ1-4	TRBV19	CASSLGTGVGNEKLFF
-	TRBJ1-4	TRBV2	CASSENPGLSNEKLFF
few	TRBJ2-6	TRBV2	CASSGTRGGANVLTF
-	TRBJ1-3	TRBV19	CASSIFRGESGNTIYF
once	TRBJ2-7	TRBV29-1	CSVEGRYEQYF